This is a list of T cell receptor beta chains from one sample in a study of CXCR3-negative and CXCR3-positive naive CD8 T cells. For each CDR3 protein, TCRdb gives one entry from its re-call of the 5' RACE reads, without DNA. This specimen shows approximately 140,000 distinct CDR3 sequences; the ten leading clones hold under 0.35%. Specimen: naive CXCR3+ CD8+ T cells from blood. The receptor set was obtained from a human donor in good health. Some clones in this sample may be carry-over from other donors' samples. The CDR3 runs from the conserved cysteine through the conserved F or W. Each record gives: J gene, V gene, CDR3 protein.

>TRBJ2-7|TRBV5-5
CASSLAISFQGPSYEQYF
>TRBJ2-1|TRBV7-3
CASSSDRGDSYNEQFF
>TRBJ2-7|TRBV5-1
CASSLYGNAYEQYF
>TRBJ2-1|TRBV29-1
CSVQGRGRSSYNEQFF
>TRBJ2-7|TRBV7-9
CASSFPGKEQYF
>TRBJ1-1|TRBV20-1
CSARGDRGLYEAFF
>TRBJ1-6|TRBV7-6
CASSQDSSGSPLHF
>TRBJ2-1|TRBV29-1
CSADSHNYNEQFF
>TRBJ1-1|TRBV5-5
CASSLGDSGSEAFF
>TRBJ2-3|TRBV28
CASSFREDEDTQYF
>TRBJ2-1|TRBV2
CASSDLFASGEYNEQFF
>TRBJ2-1|TRBV29-1
CSVEDEIADPYNEQFF
>TRBJ2-1|TRBV28
CASSTPRGRAGPYNEQFF
>TRBJ2-1|TRBV7-9
CASSAVFNEQFF
>TRBJ2-1|TRBV11-2
CASSHGGWDTTYNEQFF
>TRBJ2-2|TRBV7-2
CASSLGGTGELFF
>TRBJ2-1|TRBV20-1
CSATQGLADYNEQFF
>TRBJ2-3|TRBV5-6
CASSLAREIQPTDTQYF
>TRBJ2-7|TRBV29-1
CSVELFRRGQPYEQYF
>TRBJ1-1|TRBV15
CATSRVGTGAFF
>TRBJ2-1|TRBV10-3
CAISEDTSGGNEQLF
>TRBJ2-7|TRBV7-2
CASSSTSGGAYEQYF
>TRBJ1-2|TRBV6-6
CASSGGFGAPANYGYTF
>TRBJ2-1|TRBV27
CASGIQASGSHEQFF
>TRBJ2-5|TRBV28
CASSPPTGVETQYF
>TRBJ1-1|TRBV19
CASSTGFTEAFF
>TRBJ2-1|TRBV4-3
CASSQDGGNEQFF
>TRBJ2-7|TRBV21-1
CASSRQGASEQYF
>TRBJ1-1|TRBV7-3
CASSLIREDEAFF
>TRBJ1-1|TRBV7-3
CASSLLAGNTEAFF
>TRBJ2-5|TRBV6-2/TRBV6-3
CASSRGTEQETQYF
>TRBJ2-2|TRBV27
CASSFLGGTGELFF
>TRBJ1-1|TRBV14
CASSQDDRGNTEAFF
>TRBJ2-7|TRBV6-6
CASSYPTGGTSGPFEQYF
>TRBJ1-2|TRBV13
CASSLASSVHGYTF
>TRBJ2-3|TRBV20-1
CSGQYNTDTQYF
>TRBJ2-3|TRBV7-9
CASSLVTASTDTQYF
>TRBJ1-1|TRBV5-1
CASSLEGGTEAFF
>TRBJ1-1|TRBV18
CASSPPGTKGAEAFF
>TRBJ1-2|TRBV2
CASSEIGQAHGYTF
>TRBJ2-7|TRBV7-8
CASSHSGTGGGSYEQYF
>TRBJ1-2|TRBV7-2
CASSTGWGEDYGYTF
>TRBJ2-3|TRBV30
CAWSLGGTDTQYF
>TRBJ1-1|TRBV14
CASSQWGDINTEAFF
>TRBJ1-1|TRBV7-9
CASSLITGDEAFF
>TRBJ2-7|TRBV7-9
CASSIGTSGSRDEQYF
>TRBJ2-1|TRBV6-5
CASSYGWDSFNEQFF
>TRBJ2-3|TRBV10-2
CASSEWLAGTFTDTQYF
>TRBJ2-1|TRBV7-9
CASSATPGENEQFF
>TRBJ2-3|TRBV29-1
CSVGRSGYTQYF
>TRBJ2-1|TRBV28
CASTESGYNEQFF
>TRBJ2-2|TRBV5-1
CASTPGLAVTNTGELFF